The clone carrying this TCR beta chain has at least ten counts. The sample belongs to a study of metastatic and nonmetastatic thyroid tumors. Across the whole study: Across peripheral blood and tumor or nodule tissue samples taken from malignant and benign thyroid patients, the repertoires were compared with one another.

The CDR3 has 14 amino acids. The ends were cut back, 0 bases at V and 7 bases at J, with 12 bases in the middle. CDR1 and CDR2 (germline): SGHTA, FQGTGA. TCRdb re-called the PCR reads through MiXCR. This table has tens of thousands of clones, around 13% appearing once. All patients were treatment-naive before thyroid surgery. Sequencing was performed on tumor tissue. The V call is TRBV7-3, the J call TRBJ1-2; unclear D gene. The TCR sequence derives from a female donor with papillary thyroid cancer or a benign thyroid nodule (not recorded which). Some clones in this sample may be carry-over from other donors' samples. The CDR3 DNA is TGTGCCAGCAGCTTAACGTCCAGCTCAAGTGGCTACACCTTC. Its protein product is CASSLTSSSSGYTF.